This TCR beta chain was captured by sequencing in a study of blood T cell repertoires in COVID-19. Study context: COVID-19 samples, acute and convalescent, were from the United States, Italy and Spain. Sources were T cells, B-cell-depleted T cells, or PBMCs; the material itself was cDNA or gDNA.

As originally analysed: Amplifying reference gene primers gave estimates of nucleated cell counts. Sequencing used immunoSEQ multiplex PCR; TCRdb keeps in-frame clones, though not all of them. V, J and clone size were drawn from that table, and D and trimming were deduced from the DNA. The sample lists over 200,000 clones; roughly nine tenths were seen once. This receptor was obtained from a man aged 35 to 55 with active or convalescent COVID-19. The sequencing sample was made of peripheral blood.

As DNA, the CDR3 is TGTGCCGGAAGACAGAATTCTAATGAAAAACTGTTTTTT. Translating it yields CAGRQNSNEKLFF. This chain links TRBV19 with TRBJ1-4, with a possible D match to TRBD1 (5 bases). The CDR3 contains 13 residues. Germline CDR1 reads LNHDA; CDR2 reads SQIVND (reference sequence). V was cut by 11 bases and J by 3 bases, with 13 bases left in between. Variable domain in full (rest from reference TRBV19 and TRBJ1-4): DGGITQSPKYLFRKEGQNVTLSCEQNLNHDAMYWYRQDPGQGLRLIYYSQIVNDFQKGDIAEGYSVSREKKESFPLTVTSAQKNPTAFYLCAGRQNSNEKLFFGSGTQLSVL.